These 11 T cell receptor beta chains share one sample of origin, sequenced in a study of Ad26.COV2.S vaccination and SARS-CoV-2 variants. Assay used: immunoSEQ multiplex PCR; TCRdb lists only in-frame clones, some missing. The table shows approximately 480,000 clones, with around 90% occurring only once. As to treatment: around 19 received Ad26.COV2.S at low or high dose, single or two shots; roughly five received placebo; per-sample allocation not given. Day 63 after the first injection of vaccine or placebo was the sampling time. This material consisted of peripheral blood, taken in a trial of Ad26.COV2.S vaccine versus placebo. These receptors were taken from a person between 18 and 65 years old who received the Ad26.COV2.S COVID-19 vaccine or a placebo.

This clone has just one count. V and J are TRBV5-6 and TRBJ2-7; a possible D gene is TRBD2 (5 bases). V was trimmed by 4 bases and J by 3 bases, leaving 11 bases between them. Looked up from germline, CDR1 is SGHDT and CDR2 is YYEEEE. The CDR3 consists of 13 residues. CDR3 amino acids: CASSPVGSYEQYF. The CDR3 region has the DNA TGTGCCAGCAGCCCGGTGGGGAGCTACGAGCAGTACTTC.

DNA of the CDR3: TGTGCCAGCAGTTACCACAGCAATAATCAGCCCCAGCATTTT. Translating it yields CASSYHSNNQPQHF. The rearrangement links TRBV6-2 or TRBV6-3 to TRBJ1-5; no reliable D call. The CDR3 has 14 residues. Looked up from germline, CDR1 is MNHEY and CDR2 is SVGEGT. V lost 2 bases and J 4 bases, leaving 9 bases between the germline ends.

The V and J genes are TRBV11-2 and TRBJ1-3; D is unresolved. Between the trimmed V and J ends, which lost 2 bases and 8 bases, there was a span of 22 bases. This CDR3 region has 17 residues. Germline CDR1 and CDR2: SGHAT and FQNNGV. CDR3 DNA: TGTGCCAGCAGCTTAAAACCCTCGACAAGCAATTCGGACACCATATATTTT. It is translated as CASSLKPSTSNSDTIYF. Complete variable domain (other parts from reference TRBV11-2 and TRBJ1-3): EAGVAQSPRYKIIEKRQSVAFWCNPISGHATLYWYQQILGQGPKLLIQFQNNGVVDDSQLPKDRFSAERLKGVDSTLKIQPAKLEDSAVYLCASSLKPSTSNSDTIYFGEGSWLTVV.

This chain links TRBV28 with TRBJ2-7; 8 bases are a match to TRBD2. The CDR3 covers 16 residues. Germline V CDR1 and CDR2: MDHEN, SYDVKM. V shed 3 bases, J shed 0 bases, and the junction held 7 bases outside the gene matches. CDR3 nucleotide sequence: TGTGCCAGCAGTTTCCCGACTAGCGAAGGCTCCTACGAGCAGTACTTC. This sequence encodes CASSFPTSEGSYEQYF.

The gene calls are TRBV20-1 and TRBJ2-5; D is unclear. There are 11 residues in the CDR3. Trimming left V 3 bases short and J 3 bases short, with 5 bases between. Germline loops: CDR1 DFQATT, CDR2 SNEGSKA (reference sequence). CDR3 DNA: TGCAGTGCTAGCGCCGAAGAGACCCAGTACTTC. Its protein is CSASAEETQYF.

This clone was observed once. This chain links TRBV7-2 with TRBJ2-1, with D possibly being TRBD1 or TRBD2 (5 bases each). From germline, CDR1 is SGHTA and CDR2 FQGNSA. CDR3 length: 16 amino acids. With 0 bases removed from V and 0 bases from J, the gap between germline ends came to 9 bases. CDR3 residues: CASSLAVGASYNEQFF. The CDR3 nucleotides read TGTGCCAGCAGCTTAGCTGTCGGGGCCTCCTACAATGAGCAGTTCTTC.

The chain couples TRBV11-2 to TRBJ1-1; no clear D. Germline lookup yields CDR1 SGHAT and CDR2 FQNNGV. Between the trimmed V and J ends, which lost 1 base and 9 bases, there was a span of 12 bases. The CDR3 consists of 13 residues. CDR3 DNA sequence: TGTGCCAGCAGCTTAGCCTACGACGTGCAAGCTTTCTTT. Its translation is CASSLAYDVQAFF.

About this clone itself: The identical CDR3 is also encoded by other nucleotide sequences in the sample. The CDR3 loop reads CAWSAGAGGNTIYF. The CDR3 DNA is TGTGCCTGGAGTGCCGGTGCAGGCGGAAACACCATATATTTT. This chain links TRBV30 with TRBJ1-3; D gene uncertain. V was clipped by 1 base and J by 4 bases, with 11 bases between them. Germline CDR1 is GTSNPN and CDR2 is SVGIG (reference sequence). The CDR3 runs to 14 residues.

The V and J genes are TRBV24-1 and TRBJ2-1; 8 bases line up with TRBD2. Germline V gene sequence: CDR1 KGHDR, CDR2 SFDVKD. The J segment lost 0 bases and the V segment lost 1 base, leaving 1 base of the junction unmatched. The CDR3 length is 16 residues. The CDR3 DNA reads as TGTGCCACCAGTGATTTAGCGGGAGACTCCTACAATGAGCAGTTCTTC. Its protein product is CATSDLAGDSYNEQFF.

The chain is built from TRBV28 and TRBJ2-7; D is perhaps TRBD1 (6 bases). The V end lost 9 bases, the J end lost 2 bases, and 11 bases lay between the germline ends. The CDR3 has 12 amino acids. From germline, CDR1 is MDHEN and CDR2 SYDVKM. In DNA form, the CDR3 reads TGTGCCAGTCAGGGGTCACCCTACGAGCAGTACTTC. This codes for CASQGSPYEQYF.

This chain joins TRBV30 and TRBJ2-7; 7 nucleotides align to TRBD1. The CDR3 runs to 16 residues. With V trimmed by 3 bases and J by 3 bases, 14 bases remained unmatched. Germline V gene sequence: CDR1 GTSNPN, CDR2 SVGIG (reference sequence). CDR3 in amino acids: CAWSLTGAAGFYEQYF. The CDR3, as DNA: TGTGCCTGGAGCCTTACAGGGGCCGCCGGTTTCTACGAGCAGTACTTC.